What follows are 18 T cell receptor beta chains derived from one specimen sequenced in a study of blood T cells in healthy people across ages. A second PCR, run for about 6 to 11 cycles, used a sample-barcoded 5' primer plus a J-beta primer mix. MiXCR, applied by TCRdb to the 5' RACE reads, yields one record per CDR3 protein. The sample yields about 970,000 distinct CDR3 sequences, 51% seen once. Sequencing was carried out using blood. The receptors were gathered from a woman aged 60-70 years in good health.

This clonotype appeared a few times. The rearrangement uses TRBV21-1 and TRBJ1-5; the table names TRBD1, a call not compared with the DNA. TRBV21-1 is given as a pseudogene. The CDR3 runs 15 residues. The CDR3 reads CASSKLDRGNQPQHF. CDR3 DNA sequence: TGTGCCAGCAGCAAATTGGACAGGGGAAATCAGCCCCAGCATTTT.

The chain is built from TRBV11-1 and TRBJ2-1; 14 bases agree with TRBD2. Germline lookup yields CDR1 SGHAT and CDR2 FQDESV (reference sequence). CDR3 size: 16 residues. The V and J ends lost 5 bases and 9 bases, in that order; junction bases with no gene match: 9. CDR3 protein: CASSTGTSGRGGEQFF. Written as DNA, the CDR3 is TGTGCCAGCAGCACTGGGACTAGCGGGAGAGGGGGTGAGCAGTTCTTC.

The J gene is TRBJ2-7, the V gene TRBV13; TRBD2 aligns across 10 bases. CDR1 and CDR2 from the germline V gene are PRHDT and FYEKMQ (reference sequence). After removal of 5 bases from V and 2 bases from J, the junction contained 9 bases not matched to a gene. The CDR3 covers 16 residues. CDR3 sequence reads: CASSTFRGTSAYEQYF. As DNA, the CDR3 is TGTGCCAGCAGCACCTTTAGAGGGACTAGCGCCTACGAGCAGTACTTC. Full variable domain (missing parts from reference TRBV13 and TRBJ2-7): AAGVIQSPRHLIKEKRETATLKCYPIPRHDTVYWYQQGPGQDPQFLISFYEKMQSDKGSIPDRFSAQQFSDYHSELNMSSLELGDSALYFCASSTFRGTSAYEQYFGPGTRLTVT.

This clonotype came up a few times. V gene TRBV7-9 combines with J gene TRBJ2-7; D might be TRBD1 or TRBD2, each matching 5 bases. The CDR3 sequence is 14 residues long. V lost 4 bases and J 3 bases, leaving 13 bases between the germline ends. CDR1 is SEHNR and CDR2 is FQNEAQ in the germline V gene (reference sequence). The CDR3 nucleotides read TGTGCCAGCAGCTATTGGGGGTCAGACTACGAGCAGTACTTC. It translates to CASSYWGSDYEQYF.

This chain uses TRBV18 with TRBJ2-7; D possibly corresponds to TRBD1 (7 bases). Germline V gene lookup returns CDR1 KGHSH and CDR2 LQKENI. V shed 4 bases and J shed 0 bases, with 13 bases lying between them. This CDR3 has 15 amino acids. CDR3 sequence (DNA): TGTGCCAGCTCACTTGTGCGGGACAGCTCCTACGAGCAGTACTTC. Amino acids: CASSLVRDSSYEQYF.

The chain joins TRBV20-1 to TRBJ1-2; no firm D call. V dropped 3 bases and J dropped 4 bases, with 9 bases sitting between them. The CDR3 totals 12 residues. CDR1 is DFQATT and CDR2 is SNEGSKA in the germline V gene (reference sequence). This CDR3 reads CSARMAAYGYTF. CDR3 nucleotides: TGCAGTGCTAGGATGGCAGCCTATGGCTACACCTTC.

The V call is TRBV2, the J call TRBJ1-1, with TRBD1 matching 8 bases. Germline V gene sequence: CDR1 SNHLY, CDR2 FYNNEI. The CDR3 has 14 residues. The V segment lost 5 bases and the J segment 3 bases; nucleotides outside the gene matches: 5. CDR3 sequence: CASSPGGEDTEAFF. The DNA for the CDR3 is TGTGCCAGCAGTCCAGGGGGCGAGGACACTGAAGCTTTCTTT.

The rearrangement links TRBV20-1 to TRBJ2-1; a weak D match, TRBD2 (6 bases). Deletions cut 1 base from V and 4 bases from J, with 20 bases between. Germline assignment: CDR1 DFQATT and CDR2 SNEGSKA (reference sequence). The CDR3 is made up of 17 amino acids. The CDR3 is CSARGWGGRGDYNEQFF. The CDR3 DNA reads TGCAGTGCTAGAGGCTGGGGTGGGCGCGGGGATTACAATGAGCAGTTCTTC.

This clonotype was found a few times. The chain combines TRBV20-1 with TRBJ2-2; 10 bases map to TRBD2. Germline V gene data show CDR1 as DFQATT and CDR2 as SNEGSKA (reference sequence). V dropped 0 bases and J dropped 5; count of bases not matched to a gene: 6. There are 16 residues in the CDR3. The CDR3 nucleotides read TGCAGTGCTAGAGATTCTAGCGGGAGTGAAACCGGGGAGCTGTTTTTT. Translated: CSARDSSGSETGELFF.

V is TRBV19 and J is TRBJ1-4; maybe TRBD1 (5 bases). Looked up from germline, CDR1 is LNHDA and CDR2 is SQIVND (reference sequence). V was shortened by 6 bases and J by 8 bases, with 19 bases between the two germline ends. This CDR3 contains 15 residues. CDR3 sequence (DNA): TGTGCCAGTAGCGAAAACTGGGACCCGGGAGAAAAACTGTTTTTT. Residues: CASSENWDPGEKLFF.

Concerning this clonotype itself: One junction end does not reproduce the germline sequence, and a read error may be involved. The chain recombines TRBV20-1 with TRBJ2-7; tentative D call: TRBD2 (5 bases). In germline, CDR1 is DFQATT, CDR2 SNEGSKA (reference sequence). The CDR3 runs 14 residues. CDR3 in amino acids: CSAREFRGSYEQYF. CDR3 nucleotides: TGTAGTGCTAGAGAATTCCGGGGATCCTACGAGCAGTACTTC.

This clonotype was observed a handful of times. V gene TRBV20-1 combines with J gene TRBJ1-1, with unresolved D. The CDR3 loop spans 13 amino acids. Germline V gene data show CDR1 as DFQATT and CDR2 as SNEGSKA (reference sequence). V lost 3 bases, J lost 0 bases, and 8 bases lay in between. The CDR3 DNA is TGCAGTGCTAGGAGACAACTGAACACTGAAGCTTTCTTT. Protein sequence: CSARRQLNTEAFF.

The chain combines TRBV28 with TRBJ2-7; D gene ambiguous. This CDR3 region has 13 residues. Germline loops: CDR1 MDHEN, CDR2 SYDVKM. With 5 bases removed from V and 5 bases from J, the gap between germline ends came to 13 bases. CDR3 in amino acids: CASSPTDPHEQYF. CDR3 nucleotides: TGTGCCAGCAGTCCAACCGACCCCCACGAGCAGTACTTC.

The chain combines TRBV6-5 with TRBJ2-4; D ambiguous. Near its end, the DNA agrees better with TRBJ2-7, so the J call may be wrong. The CDR3 has 12 residues. The germline CDR1 and CDR2 sequences are MNHEY and SVGAGI. CDR3 nucleotide sequence: TGTGCCAGCAGCCCGGATTGGTACGAGCAGTACTTC. Protein sequence: CASSPDWYEQYF.

This clonotype was counted a single time. V gene TRBV10-3 combines with J gene TRBJ2-5, with unresolved D. Trimming removed 5 bases at V and 0 bases at J, with 13 bases between. The germline V gene has CDR1 ENHRY and CDR2 SYGVKD. The CDR3 consists of 15 residues. CDR3 nucleotide sequence: TGTGCCATCAGTCACCACACGAAGAACCAAGAGACCCAGTACTTC. Protein product: CAISHHTKNQETQYF.

The sample holds a few counts of this clonotype. This rearrangement joins TRBV7-2 to TRBJ2-7; TRBD1 matches 8 bases. CDR1 and CDR2 from the germline V gene are SGHTA and FQGNSA. V dropped 5 bases and J dropped 0; count of bases not matched to a gene: 9. This CDR3 is built from 16 residues. The CDR3: CASSSTGTGSSYEQYF. CDR3 in DNA: TGTGCCAGCAGCAGTACCGGGACAGGATCCTCCTACGAGCAGTACTTC.

This clonotype was seen a few times. This rearrangement joins TRBV4-2 to TRBJ2-3; D might be TRBD2 (5 bases). Germline V gene sequence: CDR1 LGHNA, CDR2 YNFKEQ. The CDR3 totals 15 residues. V was clipped by 0 bases and J by 5 bases, with 12 bases between them. CDR3 loop: CASSQDPLALDTQYF. The DNA of the CDR3 is TGTGCCAGCAGCCAAGATCCCCTAGCTCTAGATACGCAGTATTTT.

This clonotype was counted only a few times. V gene TRBV25-1 combines with J gene TRBJ2-5; weak D call: TRBD1 (6 bases). CDR3 size: 14 residues. Germline values: CDR1 MGHDK, CDR2 SYGVNS. V lost 5 bases, J lost 1 base, and 11 bases lay in between. CDR3 nucleotides: TGTGCCAGCAGTCAGCCGACAGGCCAAGAGACCCAGTACTTC. This sequence encodes CASSQPTGQETQYF. Full variable domain (missing parts from reference TRBV25-1 and TRBJ2-5): EADIYQTPRYLVIGTGKKITLECSQTMGHDKMYWYQQDPGMELHLIHYSYGVNSTEKGDLSSESTVSRIRTEHFPLTLESARPSHTSQYLCASSQPTGQETQYFGPGTRLLVL.